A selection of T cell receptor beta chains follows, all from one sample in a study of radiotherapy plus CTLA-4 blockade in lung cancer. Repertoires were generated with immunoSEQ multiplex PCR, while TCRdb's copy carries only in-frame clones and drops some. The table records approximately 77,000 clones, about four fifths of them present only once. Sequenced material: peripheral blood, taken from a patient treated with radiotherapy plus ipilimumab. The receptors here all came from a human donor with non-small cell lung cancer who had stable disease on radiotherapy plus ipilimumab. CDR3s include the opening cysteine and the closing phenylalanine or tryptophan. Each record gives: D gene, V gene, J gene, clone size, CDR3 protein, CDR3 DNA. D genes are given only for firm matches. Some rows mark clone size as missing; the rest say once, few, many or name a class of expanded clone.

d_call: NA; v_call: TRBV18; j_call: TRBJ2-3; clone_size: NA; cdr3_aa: CASSYSTDTQYF; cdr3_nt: TGTGCCAGCTCATACAGCACAGATACGCAGTATTTT
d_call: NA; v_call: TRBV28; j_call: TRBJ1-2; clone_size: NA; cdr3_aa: CASRDRPHYSSPSYF; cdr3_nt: TGTGCCAGCAGGGACCGACCCCATTATTCCTCCCCTTCCTACTTC
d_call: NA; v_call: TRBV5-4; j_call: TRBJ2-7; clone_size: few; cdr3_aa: CASSLVATGYEQYF; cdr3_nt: TGTGCCAGCAGCTTGGTGGCGACGGGCTACGAGCAGTACTTC
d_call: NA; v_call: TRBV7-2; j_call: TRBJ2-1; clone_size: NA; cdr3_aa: CASSSELYNEQFF; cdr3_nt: TGTGCCAGCAGCTCCGAGCTTTACAATGAGCAGTTCTTC
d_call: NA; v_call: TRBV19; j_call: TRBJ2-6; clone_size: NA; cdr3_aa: CASSIKGSGANVLTF; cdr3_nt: TGTGCCAGTAGTATAAAGGGGTCCGGGGCCAACGTCCTGACTTTC
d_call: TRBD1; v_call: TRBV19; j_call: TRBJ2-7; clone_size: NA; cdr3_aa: CASSTGTGGYEQYF; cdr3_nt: TGTGCCAGTAGCACCGGGACAGGGGGGTACGAGCAGTACTTC
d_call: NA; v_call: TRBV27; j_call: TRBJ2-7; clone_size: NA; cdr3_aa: CASSRPGEAEQYF; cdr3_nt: TGTGCCAGCAGCCGACCAGGGGAGGCCGAGCAGTACTTC
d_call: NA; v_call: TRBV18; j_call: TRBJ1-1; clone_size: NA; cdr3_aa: CASSPLDQQGAEAFF; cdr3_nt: TGTGCCAGCTCACCTCTAGATCAACAGGGCGCTGAAGCTTTCTTT
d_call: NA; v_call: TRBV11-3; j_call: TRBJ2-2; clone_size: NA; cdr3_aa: CASSSRTGELFF; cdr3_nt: TGTGCCAGCAGCTCGCGCACCGGGGAGCTGTTTTTT
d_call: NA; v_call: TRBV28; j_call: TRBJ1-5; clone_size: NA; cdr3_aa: CASSRTLNQPQHF; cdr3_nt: TGTGCCAGCAGTCGCACCTTAAATCAGCCCCAGCATTTT
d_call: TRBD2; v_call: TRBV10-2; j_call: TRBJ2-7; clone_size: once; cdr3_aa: CASSGLAGFYEQYF; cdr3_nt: TGCGCCAGCAGTGGATTAGCGGGGTTCTACGAGCAGTACTTC
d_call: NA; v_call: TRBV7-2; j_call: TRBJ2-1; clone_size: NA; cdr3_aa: CASSASWGLGGEQFF; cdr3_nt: TGTGCCAGCAGCGCCTCCTGGGGGCTCGGGGGGGAGCAGTTCTTC
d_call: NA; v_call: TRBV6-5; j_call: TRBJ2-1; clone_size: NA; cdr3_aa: CASTRGDEQFF; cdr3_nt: TGTGCCAGCACGAGGGGGGATGAGCAGTTCTTC
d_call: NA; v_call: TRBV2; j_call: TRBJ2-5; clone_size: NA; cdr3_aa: CASSETAGLRTQYF; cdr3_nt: TGTGCCAGCAGTGAAACGGCCGGCCTGCGGACCCAGTACTTC
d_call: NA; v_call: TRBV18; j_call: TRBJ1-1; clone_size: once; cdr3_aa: CASSAQGETEAFF; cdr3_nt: TGTGCCAGCTCAGCACAGGGTGAGACTGAAGCTTTCTTT
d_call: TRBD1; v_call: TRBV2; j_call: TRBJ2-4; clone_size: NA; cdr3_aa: CASRSGQGAYIQYF; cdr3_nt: TGTGCCAGCAGGTCGGGACAGGGGGCGTACATTCAGTACTTC
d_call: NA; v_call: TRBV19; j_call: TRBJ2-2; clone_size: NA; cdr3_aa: CASTQAGNTGELFF; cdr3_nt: TGTGCCAGTACGCAGGCTGGGAACACCGGGGAGCTGTTTTTT
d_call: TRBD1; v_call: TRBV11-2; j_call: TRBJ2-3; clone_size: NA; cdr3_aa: CASSPGTGGYDTQYF; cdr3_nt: TGTGCCAGCAGCCCGGGGACAGGGGGCTACGATACGCAGTATTTT
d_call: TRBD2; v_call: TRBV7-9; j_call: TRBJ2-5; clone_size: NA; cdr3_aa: CASSFGQGGVQETQYF; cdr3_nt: TGTGCCAGCAGCTTCGGGCAGGGAGGGGTCCAAGAGACCCAGTACTTC
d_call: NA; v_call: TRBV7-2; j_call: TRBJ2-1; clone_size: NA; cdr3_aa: CASSYARRLSLPSNEQFF; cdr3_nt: TGTGCCAGCAGCTACGCCCGTCGCCTTAGCCTACCCTCCAATGAGCAGTTCTTC
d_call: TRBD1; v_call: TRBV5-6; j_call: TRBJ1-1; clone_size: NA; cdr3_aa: CASSLRRDRGTFEAFF; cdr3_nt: TGTGCCAGCAGCTTGCGGCGGGACAGGGGCACCTTTGAAGCTTTCTTT
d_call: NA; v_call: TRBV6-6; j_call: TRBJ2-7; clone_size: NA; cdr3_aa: CASSYGQYSYEQYF; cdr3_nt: TGTGCCAGCAGTTACGGCCAGTACTCCTACGAGCAGTACTTC
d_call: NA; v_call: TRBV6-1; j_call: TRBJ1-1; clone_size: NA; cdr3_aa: CASTPEGGNTEAFF; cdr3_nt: TGTGCCAGCACCCCCGAGGGTGGAAACACTGAAGCTTTCTTT
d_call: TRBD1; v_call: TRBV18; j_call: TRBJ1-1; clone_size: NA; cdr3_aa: CASSSGQGTDTEAFF; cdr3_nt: TGTGCCAGCTCATCCGGACAGGGGACGGACACTGAAGCTTTCTTT
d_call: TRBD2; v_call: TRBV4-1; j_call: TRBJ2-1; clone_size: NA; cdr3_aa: CASSQERLAGAHEQFF; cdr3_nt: TGCGCCAGCAGCCAAGAGCGGCTAGCGGGAGCCCATGAGCAGTTCTTC
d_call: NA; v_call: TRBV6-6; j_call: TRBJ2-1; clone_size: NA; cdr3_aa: CASGRQGGQYDEQFF; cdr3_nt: TGTGCCAGCGGTAGACAAGGGGGGCAATACGATGAGCAGTTCTTC
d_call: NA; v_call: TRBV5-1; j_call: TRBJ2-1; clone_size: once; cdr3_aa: CASSSSSYRYNEQFF; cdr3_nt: TGCGCCAGCAGCTCCTCTAGCTATCGCTACAATGAGCAGTTCTTC
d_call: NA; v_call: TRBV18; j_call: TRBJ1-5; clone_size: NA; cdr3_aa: CASSPARINQPQHF; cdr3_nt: TGTGCCAGCTCACCAGCACGGATCAATCAGCCCCAGCATTTT
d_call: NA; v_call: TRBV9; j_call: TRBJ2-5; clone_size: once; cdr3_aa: CASSVGVGAETQYF; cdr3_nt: TGTGCCAGCAGCGTAGGGGTAGGAGCAGAGACCCAGTACTTC
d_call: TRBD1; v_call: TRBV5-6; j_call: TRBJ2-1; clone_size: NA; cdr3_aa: CASSFQTGVNEQFF; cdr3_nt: TGTGCCAGCAGCTTTCAGACAGGGGTCAATGAGCAGTTCTTC
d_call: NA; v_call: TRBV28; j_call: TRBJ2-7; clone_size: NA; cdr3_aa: CASRTGVYEQYF; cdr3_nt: TGTGCCAGCAGGACAGGAGTTTACGAGCAGTACTTC
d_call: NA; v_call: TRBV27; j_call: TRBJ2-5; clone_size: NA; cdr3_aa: CASSLRPANPIRETQYF; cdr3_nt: TGTGCCAGCAGTTTACGTCCAGCGAACCCCATCCGGGAGACCCAGTACTTC
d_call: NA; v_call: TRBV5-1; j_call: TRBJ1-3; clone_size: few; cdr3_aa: CASSLGDIRSGNTIYF; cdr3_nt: TGCGCCAGCAGCTTGGGTGACATTCGCTCTGGAAACACCATATATTTT
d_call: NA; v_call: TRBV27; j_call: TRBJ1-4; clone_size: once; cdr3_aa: CANPPRAGVNEKLFF; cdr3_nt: TGTGCCAACCCCCCTAGGGCAGGGGTTAATGAAAAACTGTTTTTT
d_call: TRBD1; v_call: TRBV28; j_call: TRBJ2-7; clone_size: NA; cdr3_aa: CASSFGTGSREQYF; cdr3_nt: TGTGCCAGCAGTTTCGGGACAGGGTCGCGCGAGCAGTACTTC
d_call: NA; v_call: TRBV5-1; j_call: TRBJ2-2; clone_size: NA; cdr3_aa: CASSLQANTGELFF; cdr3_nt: TGCGCCAGCAGCTTACAGGCCAACACCGGGGAGCTGTTTTTT
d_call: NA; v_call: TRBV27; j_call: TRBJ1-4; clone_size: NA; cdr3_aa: CASSSVSATNEKLFF; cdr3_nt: TGTGCCAGCAGTTCCGTTTCTGCAACTAATGAAAAACTGTTTTTT
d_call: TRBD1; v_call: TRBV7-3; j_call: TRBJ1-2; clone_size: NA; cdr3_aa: CASSYGTGANYGYTF; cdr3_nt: TGTGCCAGCAGCTACGGGACAGGCGCTAACTATGGCTACACCTTC
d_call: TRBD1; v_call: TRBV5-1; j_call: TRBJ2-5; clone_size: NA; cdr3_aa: CASSLRQGWGETQYF; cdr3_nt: TGCGCCAGCAGCCTTCGACAGGGCTGGGGGGAGACCCAGTACTTC
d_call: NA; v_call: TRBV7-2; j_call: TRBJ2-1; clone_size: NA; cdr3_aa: CASSSYPPNEQFF; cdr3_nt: TGTGCCAGCAGCTCCTACCCCCCCAATGAGCAGTTCTTC
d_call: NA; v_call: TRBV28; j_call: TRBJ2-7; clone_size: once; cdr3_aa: CASSPGRLYEQYF; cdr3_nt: TGTGCCAGCAGCCCAGGCAGACTCTACGAGCAGTACTTC
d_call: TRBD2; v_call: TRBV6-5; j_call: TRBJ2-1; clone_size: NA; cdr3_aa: CASSPGGANYNEQFF; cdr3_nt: TGTGCCAGCAGTCCGGGGGGGGCCAACTACAATGAGCAGTTCTTC
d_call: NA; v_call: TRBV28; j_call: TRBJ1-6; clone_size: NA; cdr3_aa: CASSLANSPLHF; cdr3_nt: TGTGCCAGCAGTTTGGCTAATTCACCCCTCCACTTT
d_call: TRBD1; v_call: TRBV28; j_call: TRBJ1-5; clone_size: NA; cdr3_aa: CASSSQPTGVNQPQHF; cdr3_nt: TGTGCCAGCAGTTCCCAACCTACAGGGGTCAATCAGCCCCAGCATTTT
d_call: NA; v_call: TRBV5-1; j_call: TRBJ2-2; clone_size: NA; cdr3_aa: CASSLAGGTGELFF; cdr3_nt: TGCGCCAGCAGCTTGGCGGGTGGCACCGGGGAGCTGTTTTTT